This T cell receptor (beta chain) is drawn from a study of blood T cell repertoires in COVID-19 (TCRdb year 2020). Background for the entire study: The collaborator samples originated in the United States, Italy and Spain and spanned the acute and convalescent phases of COVID-19. The material from the prospective study consisted of cDNA or gDNA derived from T cells, B-cell-depleted T cells, or PBMCs. The repertoires were released in a freely available public database meant as a resource for research on the immune response to SARS-CoV-2. HLA class I and class II types, where available, came from metadata supplied by the sample provider rather than from assay-based typing. Deeply sampled blood TCRbeta repertoires from subjects exposed to, actively infected with, or recovered from COVID-19 were included in the dataset. Nearly every sample came with metadata listing a de-identified subject ID, COVID-19 status, age in years and sex. The samples were drawn from the first 160 participants of the ongoing ImmuneRACE study and from some 1,300 subjects provided by 6 global collaborators.

Enrolling through a virtual design, the prospective study's participants ranged in age from roughly 18 to 89 years and lived across 20 to 30 United States geographic areas. In the prospective study, cohorts were assigned on the basis of participant-reported clinical history obtained from a screening survey and a study questionnaire. Each participant in the prospective study had whole blood, serum and a nasopharyngeal or oropharyngeal swab collected by mobile phlebotomists. Participants in the prospective study had the option to provide additional blood draws and questionnaires over a roughly 2-month period. Before DNA extraction, prospective study blood samples were shipped either frozen or at room temperature. General findings and caveats noted by the study authors: The quantity of clinical and demographic metadata differed by source and by participant and was supplied without curation.

TCRbeta CDR3 regions were amplified from genomic DNA by means of the immunoSEQ Assay, a bias-controlled multiplex PCR. As for the original processing: The number of nucleated cells in each sample was estimated by amplification of reference gene primers within the assay. To quantify the absolute abundance of each unique TCRbeta CDR3 rearrangement, sequence reads were collapsed and filtered. For each sample, productive Simpson clonality was calculated as the square root of Simpson's diversity index over productive rearrangements. Held by TCRdb, this immuneACCESS table contains in-frame sequences only and omits some clones. Under half of the omission traces to an unresolved V gene where checked; the cause of the rest is unknown. That table furnishes V, J and clone size, whereas the DNA furnished D and trimming. A total of roughly 250,000 clones appear in this sample, 87% of them only once. Over 6% of the sample goes to the ten largest clones.

Points on this clone: Its antigen remains unidentified. Base qualities are missing; no much larger clone stands one base away.

The sample taken for sequencing was PBMCs or T cells enriched from blood (not recorded which). This TCR was sampled from a woman younger than 45 with acute COVID-19.

The CDR3 region has the sequence CATGVPGTATYNEQFF. The nucleotide sequence reads TGTGCCACCGGTGTCCCCGGGACAGCAACCTACAATGAGCAGTTCTTC. The rearranged segments are TRBV24-1 and TRBJ2-1; TRBD1 agrees with 7 junctional bases. CDR1 and CDR2 are drawn from the germline V gene: KGHDR, SFDVKD. The CDR3 spans 16 residues, from the cysteine through the phenylalanine. Only CDR3 DNA remains: 48 bases, in frame from the first base. The V end gives up 9 bases and the J end 2 bases, leaving 12 bases in the junction not matched to a gene.